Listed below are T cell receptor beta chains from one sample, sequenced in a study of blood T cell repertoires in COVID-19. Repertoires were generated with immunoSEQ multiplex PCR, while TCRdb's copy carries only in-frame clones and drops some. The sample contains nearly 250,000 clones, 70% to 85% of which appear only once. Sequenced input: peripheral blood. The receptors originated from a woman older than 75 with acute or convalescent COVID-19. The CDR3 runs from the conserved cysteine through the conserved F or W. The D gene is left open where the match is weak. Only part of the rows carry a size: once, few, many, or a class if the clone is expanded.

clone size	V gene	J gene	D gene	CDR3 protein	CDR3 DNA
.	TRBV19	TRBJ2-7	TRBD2	CASSIIGREYYEQYF	TGTGCCAGTAGTATAATCGGGCGGGAGTACTACGAGCAGTACTTC
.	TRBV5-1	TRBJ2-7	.	CASSLPGLTYEQYF	TGCGCCAGCAGCTTGCCAGGACTTACCTACGAGCAGTACTTC
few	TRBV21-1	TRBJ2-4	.	CASSNPWTGSAKSIQYF	TGTGCCAGCAGCAACCCATGGACAGGGTCGGCTAAAAGCATTCAGTACTTC
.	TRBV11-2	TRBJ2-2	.	CASTPDSRGTGELFF	TGTGCCAGCACCCCCGATTCCAGGGGCACCGGGGAGCTGTTTTTT
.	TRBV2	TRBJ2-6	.	CASTTPGKGISGANVLTF	TGTGCCAGTACTACCCCAGGGAAGGGTATCTCTGGGGCCAACGTCCTGACTTTC
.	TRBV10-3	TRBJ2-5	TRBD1	CAISAGQGLETQYF	TGTGCCATCAGTGCGGGACAGGGGTTAGAGACCCAGTACTTC
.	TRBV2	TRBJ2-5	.	CASPPYGSSEETQYF	TGTGCCAGCCCTCCTTATGGGTCTAGTGAAGAGACCCAGTACTTC
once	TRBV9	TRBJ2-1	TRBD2	CASSAGTSGINEQFF	TGTGCCAGCAGCGCCGGGACTAGCGGAATCAATGAGCAGTTCTTC
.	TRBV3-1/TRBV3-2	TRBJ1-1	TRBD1	CASSQEAGGPEAFF	TGTGCCAGCAGCCAAGAGGCAGGGGGGCCTGAAGCTTTCTTT
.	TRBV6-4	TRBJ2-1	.	CASSDFRDTSYNEQFF	TGTGCCAGCAGTGACTTCCGGGACACATCCTACAATGAGCAGTTCTTC
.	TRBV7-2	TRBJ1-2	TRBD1	CASSTILGTQGVNYGYTF	TGTGCCAGCAGCACAATCCTGGGTACCCAGGGGGTTAACTATGGCTACACCTTC
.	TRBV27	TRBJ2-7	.	CASRRREGSYEQYF	TGTGCCAGCAGAAGGCGAGAGGGCTCCTACGAGCAGTACTTC
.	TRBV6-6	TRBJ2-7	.	CASSSQGTYEQYF	TGTGCCAGCAGTTCCCAGGGGACCTACGAGCAGTACTTC
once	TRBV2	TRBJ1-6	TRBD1	CASSPRTGVSYNSPLHF	TGTGCCAGCAGCCCCAGGACAGGGGTGTCCTATAATTCACCCCTCCACTTT
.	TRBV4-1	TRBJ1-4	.	CASSQVTATNEKLFF	TGCGCCAGCAGCCAAGTGACAGCAACTAATGAAAAACTGTTTTTT
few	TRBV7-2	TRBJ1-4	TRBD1	CASSPDRGLEKLFF	TGTGCCAGCAGCCCCGACAGGGGGCTAGAAAAACTGTTTTTT
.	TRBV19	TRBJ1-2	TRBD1	CASSPAGQEGYYGYTF	TGTGCCAGTAGCCCAGCGGGACAGGAGGGGTACTATGGCTACACCTTC
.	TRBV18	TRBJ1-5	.	CASSRDSNQPQHF	TGTGCCAGCTCACGCGATAGCAATCAGCCCCAGCATTTT
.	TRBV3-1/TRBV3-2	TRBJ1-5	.	CASSQQDSNQPQHF	TGTGCCAGCAGCCAGCAGGATAGCAATCAGCCCCAGCATTTT
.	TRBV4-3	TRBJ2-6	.	CASSQDAIPSGANVLTF	TGCGCCAGCAGCCAAGACGCGATCCCCTCTGGGGCCAACGTCCTGACTTTC
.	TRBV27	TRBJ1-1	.	CASSYVGIPVNTEAFF	TGTGCCAGCAGTTACGTCGGGATTCCGGTGAACACTGAAGCTTTCTTT
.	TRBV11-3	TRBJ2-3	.	CASSQSGTSTDTQYF	TGTGCCAGCAGCCAGAGCGGAACTAGCACAGATACGCAGTATTTT
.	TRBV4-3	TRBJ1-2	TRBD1	CASSHIPGQGGYGYTF	TGCGCCAGCAGCCATATACCGGGACAGGGAGGTTATGGCTACACCTTC
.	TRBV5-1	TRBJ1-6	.	CASSLVRGGNSPLHF	TGCGCCAGCAGCTTGGTTAGGGGGGGAAATTCACCCCTCCACTTT
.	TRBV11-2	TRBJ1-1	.	CASTLLRGNTEAFF	TGTGCCAGCACCCTACTACGGGGGAACACTGAAGCTTTCTTT
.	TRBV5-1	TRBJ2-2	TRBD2	CASSLVPSGSLTGELFF	TGCGCCAGCAGCTTGGTGCCTAGCGGGAGCCTCACCGGGGAGCTGTTTTTT
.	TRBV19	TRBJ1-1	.	CASSITTRSQGKTEAFF	TGTGCCAGTAGTATCACCACTCGCTCACAGGGAAAAACTGAAGCTTTCTTT
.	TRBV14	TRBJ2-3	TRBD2	CASSPGGTADTQYF	TGTGCCAGCAGCCCCGGGGGGACGGCAGATACGCAGTATTTT
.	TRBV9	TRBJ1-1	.	CASSPEVNTEAFF	TGTGCCAGCAGCCCCGAGGTAAACACTGAAGCTTTCTTT
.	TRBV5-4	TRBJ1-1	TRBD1	CASSIVGQQNTEAFF	TGTGCCAGCAGCATAGTGGGACAGCAGAACACTGAAGCTTTCTTT
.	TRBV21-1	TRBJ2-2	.	CARVPVNTGELFF	TGTGCCAGGGTCCCGGTGAACACCGGGGAGCTGTTTTTT
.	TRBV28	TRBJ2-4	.	CASSLLDSYIQYF	TGTGCCAGCAGTTTATTAGACAGTTACATTCAGTACTTC
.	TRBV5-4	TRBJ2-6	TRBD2	CASSPTSGRAGANVLTF	TGTGCCAGCAGCCCCACTAGCGGAAGGGCTGGGGCCAACGTCCTGACTTTC
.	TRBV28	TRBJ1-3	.	CASRESYSGNTIYF	TGTGCCAGCAGGGAGAGTTACTCTGGAAACACCATATATTTT
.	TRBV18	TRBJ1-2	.	CASSPSELNAYGYTF	TGTGCCAGCTCACCCTCCGAGTTGAATGCCTATGGCTACACCTTC
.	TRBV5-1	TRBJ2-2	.	CASSLDDSSGELFF	TGCGCCAGCAGCTTGGACGACAGCTCCGGGGAGCTGTTTTTT
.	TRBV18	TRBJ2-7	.	CASSPPSGASYEQYF	TGTGCCAGCTCACCACCGTCAGGGGCATCCTACGAGCAGTACTTC
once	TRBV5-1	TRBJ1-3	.	CASSFEVGSGNTIYF	TGCGCCAGCAGCTTCGAGGTCGGCTCTGGAAACACCATATATTTT
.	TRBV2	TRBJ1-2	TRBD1	CASSELTGNYGYTF	TGTGCCAGCAGTGAATTGACAGGGAACTATGGCTACACCTTC
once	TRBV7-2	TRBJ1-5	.	CASSFGGRGNQPQHF	TGTGCCAGCAGCTTCGGGGGGAGGGGCAATCAGCCCCAGCATTTT